The TCR beta chain described here comes from a study of blood T cell repertoires in COVID-19. Background on the study: The cDNA or gDNA used as material had been derived from T cells, B-cell-depleted T cells, or PBMCs.

The V and J ends lost 2 bases and 4 bases respectively, with 16 bases between them. The CDR3 totals 15 residues. Germline CDR1 and CDR2: SGHDT and YYEEEE. Original handling: Amplifying reference gene primers gave estimates of nucleated cell counts. Some clones are missing from TCRdb's copy, which holds only in-frame ones; the method was immunoSEQ multiplex PCR. V and J calls and clone size are copied from that table; D and trimming were computed from the DNA. The sample has fewer than 60,000 clones; about 88% are singletons. The specimen sequenced was peripheral blood. The chain has TRBV5-6 and TRBJ2-7; perhaps TRBD2 as D (5 bases). The receptor comes from a human donor in a cohort sampled during active COVID-19. CDR3 sequence: CASSFGGSAVYEQYF. The CDR3, as DNA: TGTGCCAGCAGCTTTGGTGGATCAGCGGTTTACGAGCAGTACTTC.